The rows below give T cell receptor beta chains drawn from one sample of a study of CD8+CD57+ T cells in acquired aplastic anemia. Using its own MiXCR run on the reads, TCRdb lists one record per CDR3 protein. The data hold around 210,000 distinct CDR3 sequences, with 50% to 70% observed a single time. What was sequenced was sorted CD4+, CD8+, or CD8+CD57+ T cells (not recorded which) from PBMCs. The receptor source for this set is a human donor with aplastic anemia. Each CDR3 is given with its conserved first and last residue. The order of the fields is D gene, J gene, clone size, V gene, CDR3 DNA, CDR3 protein. The D gene is left open where the match is weak. Only some rows state a clone size, as once, few, many or a class for expanded clones.

TRBD1	TRBJ2-3	NA	TRBV15	TGTGCCACCAGCAGCTCCAGGTCGGGACAGGGGACCTCAGTAGATACGCAGTATTTT	CATSSSRSGQGTSVDTQYF
NA	TRBJ1-6	NA	TRBV7-2	TGTGCCAGCAGCTTATATAGATATTCACCCCTCCACTTT	CASSLYRYSPLHF
TRBD2	TRBJ2-1	NA	TRBV2	TGTGCCAGCAGTCCCACTAGCGGGGAGATCGGTGAGCAGTTCTTC	CASSPTSGEIGEQFF
TRBD1	TRBJ2-2	NA	TRBV7-9	TGTGCCAGCAGCTGGGGACAGTCGAACACCGGGGAGCTGTTTTTT	CASSWGQSNTGELFF
NA	TRBJ2-7	NA	TRBV19	TGTGCCAGTAGGGGACCGGACTGGAGCTCCTACGAGCAGTACTTC	CASRGPDWSSYEQYF
NA	TRBJ1-1	NA	TRBV5-4	TGTGCCAGCAGCGGAACACAGGGATCTTTCACTGAAGCTTTCTTT	CASSGTQGSFTEAFF
TRBD2	TRBJ2-3	NA	TRBV7-2	TGTGCCAGCAGCTTATTTTCAGCGGGAGAAGGCACAGATACGCAGTATTTT	CASSLFSAGEGTDTQYF
TRBD1	TRBJ2-1	NA	TRBV2	TGTGCCAGCAGTGCGGACAGGGTAGGCAATGAGCAGTTCTTC	CASSADRVGNEQFF
TRBD1	TRBJ2-6	NA	TRBV19	TGTGCCAGTATAGGGACAGGGGGATTCTTTTGGACTGGGGCCAACGTCCTGACTTTC	CASIGTGGFFWTGANVLTF
NA	TRBJ2-7	many	TRBV6-6	TGTGCCAGCGCAGGGGGGGGGCTCAACGAGCAGTACTTC	CASAGGGLNEQYF
TRBD1	TRBJ2-4	NA	TRBV12-3/TRBV12-4	TGTGCCAGCAGCCAACGGACAGGGGGAGGCTACTTC	CASSQRTGGGYF
TRBD2	TRBJ2-1	NA	TRBV2	TGTGCCAGCAGTGAAGCGCCTAGCGGTGGTGAGCAGTTCTTC	CASSEAPSGGEQFF
NA	TRBJ1-2	NA	TRBV19	TGTGCCAGTAGTAAGGCAGGGACTAACTATGGCTACACCTTC	CASSKAGTNYGYTF
TRBD2	TRBJ2-2	NA	TRBV7-9	TGTGCCAGCAGCTTGGGACTAGCGCCGGTCGGCAACACCGGGGAGCTGTTTTTT	CASSLGLAPVGNTGELFF
NA	TRBJ2-2	NA	TRBV9	TGTGCCAGCAGCGTAGTATGGGGCGCCGGGGAGCTGTTTTTT	CASSVVWGAGELFF
TRBD2	TRBJ2-1	NA	TRBV7-8	TGTGCCAGCAGCTTAGCAGGGAGGGCCAACAATGAGCAGTTCTTC	CASSLAGRANNEQFF
TRBD1	TRBJ2-3	NA	TRBV7-2	TGTGCCATCAGCTTATCAACAGGGGCCACAGATACGCAGTATTTT	CAISLSTGATDTQYF
NA	TRBJ2-3	NA	TRBV7-2	TGTGCCAGCAGCTTAAGGCTAGCTAACACAGATACGCAGTATTTT	CASSLRLANTDTQYF